What follows describes a single TCR beta chain. The CDR3 runs 12 residues. Germline CDR1 SGHRS, CDR2 YFSETQ. The ends were cut back, 4 bases at V and 6 bases at J, with 9 bases in the middle. This record comes from a study of PD-1 blockade in mismatch repair-deficient tumors. As for the study in general: Enrolled about 2013-2016, patients had progressing, pretreated mismatch repair-deficient cancers of around twelve types.

The assay was immunoSEQ multiplex PCR, and TCRdb's table has in-frame clones only and misses some. The sample lists 120,000 or so clones, about 88% seen once, with approximately 13% in the top ten. The specimen was peripheral blood, collected 44 weeks after starting pembrolizumab. The rearrangement links TRBV5-1 to TRBJ2-3; D tentatively reads TRBD1 or TRBD2 (7 bases each). The clonotype comes from an adult with mismatch repair-deficient cancer. CDR3 sequence: CASSQGGDTQYF. In DNA form, the CDR3 reads TGCGCCAGCAGCCAGGGGGGGGATACGCAGTATTTT.